This T cell receptor beta chain was identified during a study of shared clonotypes between healthy human individuals. The repertoire was sequenced with immunoSEQ multiplex PCR; TCRdb's copy has only in-frame clones and lacks some. The data show roughly 2.5 million clones, with approximately 92% seen just once and about 0.13% held by the top ten. V was clipped by 7 bases and J by 1 base, with 17 bases between them. Germline CDR1 and CDR2: MNHEY and SVGAGI. The CDR3 sequence is 15 residues long. This TCR was sampled from a man between 18 and 29 years old in good health. Sequences were obtained from naive CD4+ T cells sorted from blood. Sample subset: CD45RA+ positively selected. The chain links TRBV6-5 to TRBJ2-7; D uncertain. The CDR3 nucleotides are TGTGCCAGCAAAATCGGGCCCCACCTTTCCTACGAGCAGTACTTC. Protein product: CASKIGPHLSYEQYF.